A single sample is the source of the 27 T cell receptor beta chains below, sequenced in a study of CD8+ T cells in alopecia areata. After isolation, RNA underwent reverse transcription to generate cDNA as the sequencing template. Produced via immunoSEQ multiplex PCR; TCRdb's table is partial and in-frame only. Of about 150,000 clones listed, 87% are singletons. Sequencing used CD8+ T cells sorted from blood, obtained at week 0. The receptors stem from a human donor with alopecia areata.

The V call is TRBV6-5, the J call TRBJ2-4; 8 positions match TRBD1. Germline lookup yields CDR1 MNHEY and CDR2 SVGAGI. The J segment lost 8 bases and the V segment lost 1 base, leaving 1 base of the junction unmatched. This CDR3 has 13 residues. The CDR3 spells CASSYYRGDIQYF. CDR3 DNA: TGTGCCAGCAGTTACTACAGGGGGGACATTCAGTACTTC.

The rearrangement links TRBV5-6 to TRBJ2-7; D possibly corresponds to TRBD2 (5 bases). With 0 bases removed from V and 2 bases from J, the gap between germline ends came to 15 bases. The germline gives CDR1 SGHDT, CDR2 YYEEEE. The CDR3 has 16 residues. The CDR3 region has the DNA TGTGCCAGCAGCTTGGCGGCGGGCAGGCGCACCTACGAGCAGTACTTC. It encodes CASSLAAGRRTYEQYF.

This rearrangement joins TRBV7-9 to TRBJ2-4; tentative D call: TRBD1 (6 bases). Germline V gives CDR1 SEHNR, CDR2 FQNEAQ (reference sequence). The CDR3 is made up of 15 amino acids. Trimming left V 5 bases short and J 8 bases short, with 19 bases between. CDR3 sequence: CASSPLTDSPDIQYF. The CDR3 nucleotides read TGTGCCAGCAGCCCGCTCACGGACAGTCCCGACATTCAGTACTTC. Variable domain in full (rest from reference TRBV7-9 and TRBJ2-4): DTGVSQNPRHKITKRGQNVTFRCDPISEHNRLYWYRQTLGQGPEFLTYFQNEAQLEKSRLLSDRFSAERPKGSFSTLEIQRTEQGDSAMYLCASSPLTDSPDIQYFGAGTRLSVL.

This chain uses TRBV7-2 with TRBJ2-7; D is ambiguous. With 5 bases removed from V and 0 bases from J, the gap between germline ends came to 2 bases. Germline CDR1 reads SGHTA; CDR2 reads FQGNSA. This CDR3 has 11 residues. In DNA form, the CDR3 reads TGTGCCAGCAGCCCCTCCTACGAGCAGTACTTC. Its translation is CASSPSYEQYF.

V is TRBV30 and J is TRBJ2-7; 7 nucleotides align to TRBD2. J gave up 3 bases and V 0 bases, and 5 bases lay outside the gene matches. The germline gives CDR1 GTSNPN, CDR2 SVGIG (reference sequence). This CDR3 is built from 14 residues. The CDR3 nucleotides are TGTGCCTGGAGTGTGCTGGGGGGGTTCTACGAGCAGTACTTC. It is translated as CAWSVLGGFYEQYF.

The rearrangement uses TRBV5-6 and TRBJ2-2; 7 bases match TRBD1. This CDR3 is built from 16 residues. The V gene end was trimmed by 4 bases and the J gene end by 6 bases; junction bases not matched to a gene: 12. CDR1 and CDR2 (germline): SGHDT, YYEEEE. Written as DNA, the CDR3 is TGTGCCAGCAGCGAAAGGACAGGAACGGCTCCCGGGGAGCTGTTTTTT. Translation gives CASSERTGTAPGELFF.

The CDR3: CASSPTGHLNTEAFF. In DNA, the CDR3 is TGTGCCAGCTCACCTACGGGACACTTGAACACTGAAGCTTTCTTT. The chain joins TRBV18 to TRBJ1-1; D perhaps matches TRBD1 (6 bases). V lost 3 bases to trimming and J lost 0 bases, with 11 bases between them. Looked up from germline, CDR1 is KGHSH and CDR2 is LQKENI. The CDR3 loop spans 15 amino acids.

The chain combines TRBV29-1 with TRBJ1-2, with no clear D. In germline, CDR1 is SQVTM, CDR2 ANQGSEA. The CDR3 has 11 residues. Deletions cut 7 bases from V and 5 bases from J, with 11 bases between. The CDR3: CSARLRYGYTF. CDR3 DNA: TGCAGCGCCCGACTGAGATATGGCTACACCTTC.

The chain combines TRBV6-6 with TRBJ2-7; D unclear. The ends were cut back, 2 bases at V and 7 bases at J, with 12 bases in the middle. Germline values: CDR1 MNHNY, CDR2 SVGAGI (reference sequence). The CDR3 runs 13 residues. CDR3 DNA: TGTGCCAGCAGTTACGGCGCCAGGTGGGAGCAGTACTTC. Translation gives CASSYGARWEQYF.

This rearrangement joins TRBV29-1 to TRBJ2-2, with TRBD1 matching 11 bases. CDR3 length: 15 residues. The V and J ends lost 3 bases and 1 base, in that order; junction bases with no gene match: 1. Germline assignment: CDR1 SQVTM and CDR2 ANQGSEA. The CDR3 is CSVEGQGVNTGELFF. As DNA, the CDR3 is TGCAGCGTTGAGGGACAGGGGGTGAACACCGGGGAGCTGTTTTTT.

The rearrangement uses TRBV13 and TRBJ2-1; D is perhaps TRBD1 (6 bases). Germline V gene sequence: CDR1 PRHDT, CDR2 FYEKMQ (reference sequence). Trimming pared 5 bases from V and 5 bases from J, leaving 13 bases between. This CDR3 has 14 amino acids. The CDR3 is CASSLRDTDNEQFF. Written as DNA, the CDR3 is TGTGCCAGCAGCCTAAGGGACACCGACAATGAGCAGTTCTTC.

The V and J genes are TRBV7-8 and TRBJ1-1; 9 positions agree with TRBD1. Trimming at V came to 5 bases and at J to 5 bases, leaving 12 bases not matched to a gene. This CDR3 contains 16 residues. The germline V gene encodes CDR1 SGHVS and CDR2 FQNEAQ. The CDR3 DNA reads as TGTGCCAGCAGCCCGGAGGGGACAGGGTTGGGGACTGAAGCTTTCTTT. Translation: CASSPEGTGLGTEAFF.

This chain links TRBV4-1 with TRBJ2-7, with D unclear. From germline, CDR1 is MGHRA and CDR2 YSYEKL. The germline V and J ends were trimmed by 0 bases and 6 bases, with 3 bases remaining between them. CDR3 length equals 11 residues. The CDR3, as DNA: TGCGCCAGCAGCCAAGATGGCGAGCAGTACTTC. This translates into CASSQDGEQYF.

This chain connects TRBV7-9 to TRBJ2-1; 7 bases fit TRBD2. CDR3 length: 14 amino acids. J was trimmed by 4 bases and V by 8 bases; bases with no gene match: 8. Germline lookup yields CDR1 SEHNR and CDR2 FQNEAQ (reference sequence). The CDR3 DNA reads TGTGCCAGCGGCGAGGGACTACATTACAATGAGCAGTTCTTC. It encodes CASGEGLHYNEQFF.

The rearrangement joins TRBV30 to TRBJ2-1; D is perhaps TRBD1 (7 bases). V shed 4 bases and J shed 4 bases, with 8 bases lying between them. CDR3 length equals 12 residues. Looked up from germline, CDR1 is GTSNPN and CDR2 is SVGIG (reference sequence). The CDR3 is CAWTGGYNEQFF. The CDR3 DNA sequence: TGTGCCTGGACAGGGGGGTACAATGAGCAGTTCTTC.

The CDR3 coding sequence is TGTGCCTGGATCATGTTAGGCCCGCGGGGGTCTGGAAACACCATATATTTT. As protein: CAWIMLGPRGSGNTIYF. The gene calls are TRBV30 and TRBJ1-3; weak D call: TRBD1 (5 bases). From germline, CDR1 is GTSNPN and CDR2 SVGIG (reference sequence). V lost 4 bases and J lost 1, with 20 bases in between. CDR3 size: 17 residues.

The chain has TRBV15 and TRBJ2-3, with TRBD1 matching over 10 bases. Unmatched junction bases numbered 12, after V lost 5 bases and J lost 4 bases. The CDR3 covers 17 residues. The germline V gene has CDR1 LNHNV and CDR2 YYDKDF (reference sequence). The DNA of the CDR3 is TGTGCCACCAGCGATGATTGGACAGGGGGGTTTTCAGATACGCAGTATTTT. It codes for CATSDDWTGGFSDTQYF.

The V and J genes are TRBV27 and TRBJ2-7; D gene unclear. V lost 2 bases and J 7 bases, leaving 15 bases between the germline ends. CDR1 MNHEY and CDR2 SMNVEV come from the germline V gene (reference sequence). This CDR3 comprises 14 residues. This CDR3 is CASSLTSFSREQYF. CDR3 sequence (DNA): TGTGCCAGCAGTTTAACCTCCTTCAGCCGGGAGCAGTACTTC.

The chain has TRBV6-5 and TRBJ2-7; 7 bases are shared with TRBD2. The germline gives CDR1 MNHEY, CDR2 SVGAGI. This CDR3 region has 15 residues. J was trimmed by 2 bases and V by 4 bases; bases with no gene match: 8. CDR3 loop: CASSSLLANPYEQYF. CDR3 sequence (DNA): TGTGCCAGCAGTTCCCTACTAGCGAACCCCTACGAGCAGTACTTC.

A few counts support this clone. V gene TRBV27 combines with J gene TRBJ1-2; D perhaps matches TRBD1 (6 bases). The CDR3 has 15 amino acids. Germline assignment: CDR1 MNHEY and CDR2 SMNVEV (reference sequence). Trimming pared 6 bases from V and 7 bases from J, leaving 21 bases between. CDR3 DNA sequence: TGTGCCAGCAGACAAGCGGGGACAAATAGGGGTGGCTACACCTTC. As protein: CASRQAGTNRGGYTF.

The gene calls are TRBV5-6 and TRBJ2-7; TRBD1 matches at 10 bases. The length of the CDR3 is 15 residues. Losses at the gene ends were 0 bases for V and 5 bases for J; bases not matched to a gene: 5. Germline values: CDR1 SGHDT, CDR2 YYEEEE. The CDR3 loop is CASSLAGTGVHEQYF. CDR3 nucleotide sequence: TGTGCCAGCAGCTTGGCCGGGACAGGGGTCCACGAGCAGTACTTC. The whole variable domain, filled in from reference TRBV5-6 and TRBJ2-7, reads DAGVTQSPTHLIKTRGQQVTLRCSPKSGHDTVSWYQQALGQGPQFIFQYYEEEERQRGNFPDRFSGHQFPNYSSELNVNALLLGDSALYLCASSLAGTGVHEQYFGPGTRLTVT.

The chain's CDR3 is CSVEGRDRPSGNTIYF. The CDR3 DNA follows: TGCAGCGTTGAAGGCCGGGACAGGCCCTCTGGAAACACCATATATTTT. This chain links TRBV29-1 with TRBJ1-3, with 8 bases aligning to TRBD1. J lost 0 bases, V lost 1 base, and 5 bases had no gene match. The CDR3 extends over 16 amino acids. The germline V gene encodes CDR1 SQVTM and CDR2 ANQGSEA.

The V gene is TRBV4-1, the J gene TRBJ2-7; D uncertain. CDR1 is MGHRA and CDR2 is YSYEKL in the germline V gene. CDR3 length equals 13 residues. Trimming cost V 2 bases and J 5 bases, with 10 bases left between them. Here the CDR3 DNA reads TGCGCCAGCAGCCAATACCCCGAGGACGAGCAGTACTTC. Translating gives CASSQYPEDEQYF.

The rearrangement joins TRBV5-1 to TRBJ2-3, with TRBD2 matching over 11 bases. Germline CDR1 and CDR2: SGHRS and YFSETQ. The CDR3 consists of 15 residues. Germline trimming cut 4 bases from V and 7 bases from J; bases unmatched to any gene: 8. Written as DNA, the CDR3 is TGCGCCAGCAGCGACTTACTAGCGGGAGCATATACGCAGTATTTT. This codes for CASSDLLAGAYTQYF.

The chain joins TRBV9 to TRBJ2-7; D is uncertain. The germline V gene encodes CDR1 SGDLS and CDR2 YYNGEE. Trimming shortened V by 2 bases and J by 2 bases, and 14 bases separated the two germline ends. The CDR3 has 15 residues. DNA for the CDR3: TGTGCCAGCAGCGTGTCCCCTCAGGAAACCTACGAGCAGTACTTC. Its protein is CASSVSPQETYEQYF.

The chain couples TRBV7-2 to TRBJ2-7; D is possibly TRBD1 or TRBD2 (6 bases each). Trimming took 2 bases from V and 4 from J, leaving 21 bases between them. The CDR3 spans 17 residues. Looked up from germline, CDR1 is SGHTA and CDR2 is FQGNSA. The CDR3 protein is CASSLYGRGPASYEQYF. In DNA form, the CDR3 reads TGTGCCAGCAGCTTATATGGTCGGGGGCCAGCCTCATACGAGCAGTACTTC.

This chain uses TRBV7-9 with TRBJ2-3; tentatively, D is TRBD1 or TRBD2 (5 bases each). Between the trimmed V and J ends, which lost 0 bases and 0 bases, there was a span of 13 bases. This CDR3 region has 17 residues. The germline gives CDR1 SEHNR, CDR2 FQNEAQ (reference sequence). The DNA for the CDR3 is TGTGCCAGCAGCTTAGCGCAGGGAGTATCTAGCACAGATACGCAGTATTTT. Translating it yields CASSLAQGVSSTDTQYF.